This is a list of T cell receptor beta chains from one sample in a study of human CD8 memory T cell subsets. TCRdb re-called the 5' RACE reads, yielding one record per CDR3 amino acid sequence without DNA. The sample includes over 8,000 distinct CDR3 sequences. Input material: CD8+ stem-like memory T cells (TSCM and TCM) sorted from PBMCs. The origin of the receptors is a human donor in good health. Both conserved end residues are part of each CDR3. Size is stated for part of the rows, as once, few or many counts, or as a class when the clone is expanded.

J: TRBJ1-1; size: medium-sized; V: TRBV10-3; CDR3: CAIGTGRENTEAFF
J: TRBJ1-5; size: NA; V: TRBV20-1; CDR3: CSARDLDEGSNQPQHF
J: TRBJ2-7; size: NA; V: TRBV12-3/TRBV12-4; CDR3: CASSPGTAYEQYF
J: TRBJ1-5; size: NA; V: TRBV7-9; CDR3: CASSLAGHQPQHF
J: TRBJ2-5; size: NA; V: TRBV6-5; CDR3: CASSYSMGDFQETQYF
J: TRBJ2-7; size: medium-sized; V: TRBV28; CDR3: CASSPGGHEQYF
J: TRBJ1-1; size: NA; V: TRBV2; CDR3: CASSEDGTEMNTEAFF
J: TRBJ2-7; size: NA; V: TRBV7-8; CDR3: CASSLLGLSYEQYF
J: TRBJ2-6; size: NA; V: TRBV5-5; CDR3: CASSFQGSGANVLTF
J: TRBJ2-7; size: medium-sized; V: TRBV6-6; CDR3: CASRHEEGSYEQYF
J: TRBJ2-1; size: NA; V: TRBV6-6; CDR3: CASSLPPGLAGRDEQFF
J: TRBJ2-7; size: NA; V: TRBV10-1; CDR3: CASSEGGRDEQYF
J: TRBJ2-7; size: NA; V: TRBV7-9; CDR3: CASSPTAYEQYF
J: TRBJ1-5; size: medium-sized; V: TRBV28; CDR3: CASSFTMGGNQPQHF
J: TRBJ2-1; size: NA; V: TRBV6-2/TRBV6-3; CDR3: CASSYKPEGYNEQFF
J: TRBJ2-1; size: NA; V: TRBV28; CDR3: CASSLLSGNEQFF
J: TRBJ2-1; size: NA; V: TRBV9; CDR3: CASSPGLQSYNEQFF